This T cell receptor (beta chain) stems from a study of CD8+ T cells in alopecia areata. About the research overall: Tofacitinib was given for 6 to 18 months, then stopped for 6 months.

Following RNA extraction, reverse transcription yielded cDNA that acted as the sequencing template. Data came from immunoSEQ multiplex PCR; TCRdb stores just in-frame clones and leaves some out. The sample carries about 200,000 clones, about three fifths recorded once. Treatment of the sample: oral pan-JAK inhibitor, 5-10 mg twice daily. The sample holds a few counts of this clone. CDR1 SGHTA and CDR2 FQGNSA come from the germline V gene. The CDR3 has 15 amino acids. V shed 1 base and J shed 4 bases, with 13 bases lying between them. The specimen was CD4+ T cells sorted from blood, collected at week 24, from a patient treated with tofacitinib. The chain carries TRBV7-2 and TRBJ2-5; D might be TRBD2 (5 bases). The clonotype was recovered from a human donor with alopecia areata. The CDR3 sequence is CASSLERLARETQYF. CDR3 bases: TGTGCCAGCAGCTTAGAACGTCTAGCTAGAGAGACCCAGTACTTC.